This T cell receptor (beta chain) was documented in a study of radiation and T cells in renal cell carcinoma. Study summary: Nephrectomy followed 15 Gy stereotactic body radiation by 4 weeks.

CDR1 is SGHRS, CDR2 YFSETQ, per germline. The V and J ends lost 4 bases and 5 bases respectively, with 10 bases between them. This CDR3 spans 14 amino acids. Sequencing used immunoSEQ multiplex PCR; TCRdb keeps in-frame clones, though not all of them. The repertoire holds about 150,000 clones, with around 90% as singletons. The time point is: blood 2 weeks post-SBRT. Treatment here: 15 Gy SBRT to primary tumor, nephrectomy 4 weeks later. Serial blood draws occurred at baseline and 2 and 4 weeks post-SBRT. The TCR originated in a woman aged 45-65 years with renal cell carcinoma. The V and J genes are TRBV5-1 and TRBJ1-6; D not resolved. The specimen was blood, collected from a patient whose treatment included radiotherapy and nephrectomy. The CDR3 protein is CASSRGDNNSPLHF. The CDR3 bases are TGCGCCAGCAGCCGCGGGGATAATAATTCACCCCTCCACTTT.